Only one count was recorded for the clone carrying this T cell receptor (beta chain). The antigen remains unidentified. The sample comes from a study of blood T cells in healthy people across ages. There are 15 residues in the CDR3. With 6 bases clipped from V and 5 bases from J, the junction kept 14 bases outside the gene matches. CDR1 is SQVTM and CDR2 is ANQGSEA in the germline V gene. General observations from the study: Long-lived and aged donors differed, with more naive CD4+ cells and higher diversity in the long-lived.

Through a sample-barcoded 5' primer and a J-beta primer mix, a second PCR was run for roughly 6 to 11 cycles. MiXCR, run by TCRdb on the 5' RACE reads, gives a single entry per CDR3 protein. Among about 840,000 distinct CDR3 sequences, just under 30% were seen once, and the ten largest hold about 10%. They isolated at least 6 million PBMCs from each sample. Another study also made use of these data, one on T cells of mothers and their children. Turning to that study: Mothers and children who were related shared slightly more overlap than unrelated pairs, but not significantly more.

V and J are TRBV29-1 and TRBJ2-7; TRBD1 matches 9 bases. Specimen: blood. This receptor was obtained from a middle-aged woman in good health. The CDR3 loop is CSVGQGISYGHEQYF. The CDR3 region has the DNA TGCAGCGTGGGACAGGGAATCAGTTACGGTCACGAGCAGTACTTC.